This record looks at one T cell receptor (beta chain) sequence and its context. The length of the CDR3 is 13 residues. Per germline, CDR1 SGDLS and CDR2 YYNGEE. The junction had 2 bases not matched to a gene; V was cut back by 7 bases and J by 4 bases. This record comes from a study of T-cell reconstitution after alpha-beta-depleted transplantation in children. Researchers prepared the TCRbeta library using unique molecular identifiers, the study reports. TCRdb independently ran MiXCR on the PCR reads; one entry per CDR3 protein. The data show over 85,000 distinct CDR3 sequences, about 7.5% seen once.

The gene calls are TRBV9 and TRBJ1-5; 10 bases align to TRBD1. The sample here was PBMCs, taken before TCRalphabeta/CD19-depleted stem cell transplant. This TCR was sampled from a boy younger than 10 with acute lymphoblastic leukemia, due to receive a stem cell transplant. CDR3 nucleotides: TGTGCCAGCGGGGACAGGGGAAATCAGCCCCAGCATTTT. As protein: CASGDRGNQPQHF.